Below are 28 T cell receptor beta chains sequenced from a single sample in a study of blood T cell repertoires in COVID-19 (dated by TCRdb to about 2020). The protocol used for the library was the immunoSEQ multiplex PCR assay. Held by TCRdb, this immuneACCESS table contains in-frame sequences only and omits some clones. Under half of the omission traces to an unresolved V gene where checked; the cause of the rest is unknown. The sample table contains 140,000 to 150,000 clones; only one count was recorded for 80% to 85% of them. The ten largest clones add up to around 8.8% of the sample. The sample was peripheral blood. The receptors were gathered from a human donor in a cohort sampled during active COVID-19.

The chain couples TRBV20-1 to TRBJ2-5, with D perhaps matching TRBD1 (7 bases). CDR1 and CDR2 from the germline V gene are DFQATT and SNEGSKA (reference sequence). Trimming cost V 3 bases and J 3 bases, with 23 bases left between them. The CDR3 sequence is 17 residues long. CDR3 loop: CSASGFWRGLREETQYF. The CDR3 nucleotides read TGCAGTGCTAGTGGCTTTTGGAGGGGGCTAAGGGAAGAGACCCAGTACTTC.

This clone appeared a single time. The chain has TRBV28 and TRBJ1-2, with a possible D match to TRBD1 (6 bases). CDR1 and CDR2 from the germline V gene are MDHEN and SYDVKM. The V end was cut by 3 bases, the J end by 2 bases, with 10 bases between. The CDR3 covers 14 residues. CDR3: CASSFEGGNYGYTF. CDR3 coding DNA: TGTGCCAGCAGTTTTGAAGGGGGAAACTATGGCTACACCTTC.

The chain recombines TRBV7-9 with TRBJ1-4, with D perhaps matching TRBD1 (6 bases). The V end was cut by 1 base, the J end by 14 bases, with 14 bases between. The CDR3 has 13 amino acids. The germline gives CDR1 SEHNR, CDR2 FQNEAQ (reference sequence). The CDR3 is CASSLEGGLMLFF. As DNA, the CDR3 is TGTGCCAGCAGCTTAGAGGGGGGGCTGATGCTGTTTTTT. Supplemented by reference TRBV7-9 and TRBJ1-4, the full variable domain reads DTGVSQNPRHKITKRGQNVTFRCDPISEHNRLYWYRQTLGQGPEFLTYFQNEAQLEKSRLLSDRFSAERPKGSFSTLEIQRTEQGDSAMYLCASSLEGGLMLFFGSGTQLSVL.

As for this clone: Other DNA sequences within the sample encode an identical CDR3. The rearrangement uses TRBV27 and TRBJ2-5; 9 bases are a match to TRBD1. J gave up 4 bases and V 0 bases, and 3 bases lay outside the gene matches. The germline gives CDR1 MNHEY, CDR2 SMNVEV (reference sequence). The CDR3 has 15 amino acids. The CDR3, as DNA: TGTGCCAGCAGTTTATCTGGGACAGGGAGAGAGACCCAGTACTTC. This encodes CASSLSGTGRETQYF.

In this sample, this clone turned up a few times. The J gene is TRBJ2-7, the V gene TRBV20-1; 9 bases match TRBD2. The V gene end was trimmed by 3 bases and the J gene end by 3 bases; junction bases not matched to a gene: 12. The CDR3 has 16 amino acids. CDR1 is DFQATT, CDR2 SNEGSKA, per germline (reference sequence). The CDR3 DNA sequence: TGCAGTGCTAGTCTCGGCGGGAGGGCCTCTTTCTACGAGCAGTACTTC. Translated: CSASLGGRASFYEQYF.

The rearrangement links TRBV10-3 to TRBJ1-5; TRBD1 matches 7 bases. V was pared by 7 bases and J by 4 bases, with 4 bases of the junction left unmatched. This CDR3 has 13 residues. Germline V gives CDR1 ENHRY, CDR2 SYGVKD. This CDR3 is CAIKGALNQPQHF. CDR3 bases: TGTGCCATCAAGGGGGCCCTAAATCAGCCCCAGCATTTT.

The chain carries TRBV15 and TRBJ2-7; tentative D call: TRBD2 (5 bases). This CDR3 comprises 16 residues. Germline V gives CDR1 LNHNV, CDR2 YYDKDF (reference sequence). The V end was cut by 1 base, the J end by 1 base, with 14 bases between. CDR3 loop: CATSRGGGRGSYEQYF. The CDR3 DNA reads TGTGCCACCAGCAGAGGAGGAGGAAGAGGTTCCTACGAGCAGTACTTC. Using reference TRBV15 and TRBJ2-7 for the parts outside the CDR3, the full variable domain is DAMVIQNPRYQVTQFGKPVTLSCSQTLNHNVMYWYQQKSSQAPKLLFHYYDKDFNNEADTPDNFQSRRPNTSFCFLDIRSPGLGDTAMYLCATSRGGGRGSYEQYFGPGTRLTVT.

CDR3 sequence: CASSRYRASYEQYF. For the CDR3, the DNA is TGTGCCAGCAGCCGATACAGGGCTTCCTACGAGCAGTACTTC. The gene calls are TRBV5-6 and TRBJ2-7; the D gene is possibly TRBD1 (6 bases). Looked up from germline, CDR1 is SGHDT and CDR2 is YYEEEE. Trimming pared 4 bases from V and 1 base from J, leaving 12 bases between. The CDR3 length is 14 residues.

This clone was recorded only once. The chain has TRBV15 and TRBJ1-3; D is unclear. Trimming took off 2 bases at V and 2 bases at J, with 4 bases between the two ends. Germline CDR1 LNHNV, CDR2 YYDKDF (reference sequence). The CDR3 sequence is 13 residues long. Here the CDR3 DNA reads TGTGCCACCAGCAGACAGGCTGGAAACACCATATATTTT. Translating gives CATSRQAGNTIYF. The variable domain in full, with the rest retrieved from reference TRBV15 and TRBJ1-3, is DAMVIQNPRYQVTQFGKPVTLSCSQTLNHNVMYWYQQKSSQAPKLLFHYYDKDFNNEADTPDNFQSRRPNTSFCFLDIRSPGLGDTAMYLCATSRQAGNTIYFGEGSWLTVV.

This chain joins TRBV7-3 and TRBJ2-7, with a tentative D call TRBD1 (6 bases). Germline V gene sequence: CDR1 SGHTA, CDR2 FQGTGA. CDR3 size: 12 residues. Between the trimmed V and J ends, which lost 7 bases and 4 bases, there was a span of 11 bases. CDR3 sequence reads: CASTLTGYEQYF. The DNA of the CDR3 is TGTGCCAGCACCTTGACAGGTTACGAGCAGTACTTC.

V is TRBV10-3 and J is TRBJ2-2; 7 bases line up with TRBD2. V gave up 7 bases and J gave up 4 bases; unmatched junction bases: 15. The V gene's germline CDR1 is ENHRY and CDR2 SYGVKD. This CDR3 is 17 amino acids long. CDR3 coding DNA: TGTGCCATCAAGCAAGGAGCGGGGCCAAGGACCACCGGGGAGCTGTTTTTT. It translates to CAIKQGAGPRTTGELFF.

The table lists this clone with a few counts. The chain is built from TRBV6-2 or TRBV6-3 and TRBJ2-7, with TRBD2 matching 7 bases. In germline, CDR1 is MNHEY, CDR2 SVGEGT. J gave up 3 bases and V 0 bases, and 2 bases lay outside the gene matches. This CDR3 region has 14 residues. The CDR3: CASSYSGGGYEQYF. The CDR3 coding sequence is TGTGCCAGCAGTTACTCGGGCGGGGGCTACGAGCAGTACTTC.

The gene calls are TRBV7-9 and TRBJ2-7; 9 nucleotides line up with TRBD2. Germline V CDR1 and CDR2: SEHNR, FQNEAQ (reference sequence). The CDR3 is 12 amino acids. Trimming removed 9 bases from V and 0 bases from J; junction bases left unmatched: 0. The CDR3 DNA sequence: TGTGCCAGTAGCGGGAGCTCCTACGAGCAGTACTTC. Residues: CASSGSSYEQYF.

The V and J genes are TRBV9 and TRBJ1-1; weak D call: TRBD1 (6 bases). Per germline, CDR1 SGDLS and CDR2 YYNGEE. The CDR3 extends over 15 amino acids. Trimming removed 0 bases from V and 4 bases from J, with 13 bases in between. As DNA, the CDR3 is TGTGCCAGCAGCGTAGTCCCAGGGGCGGGCACTGAAGCTTTCTTT. The encoded protein is CASSVVPGAGTEAFF.

The chain carries TRBV15 and TRBJ1-1, with 8 bases identical to TRBD1. The germline V gene encodes CDR1 LNHNV and CDR2 YYDKDF (reference sequence). Trimming cost V 0 bases and J 6 bases; bases outside gene matches: 18. This CDR3 has 19 amino acids. The CDR3 is CATSRDPWGKQGVAAEAFF. CDR3 DNA: TGTGCCACCAGCAGAGATCCGTGGGGGAAACAGGGGGTGGCAGCTGAAGCTTTCTTT.

This chain uses TRBV6-2 or TRBV6-3 with TRBJ2-7; a weak D match, TRBD2 (6 bases). Germline V CDR1 and CDR2: MNHEY, SVGEGT. The V and J ends lost 2 bases and 4 bases respectively, with 9 bases between them. The CDR3 totals 13 residues. The CDR3 is CASSYLRGYEQYF. The CDR3 DNA is TGTGCCAGCAGTTACCTCCGGGGGTACGAGCAGTACTTC.

This rearrangement joins TRBV2 to TRBJ2-7; the D gene is possibly TRBD1 (5 bases). CDR1 SNHLY and CDR2 FYNNEI come from the germline V gene. The CDR3 has 14 residues. Trimming left V 4 bases short and J 6 bases short, with 16 bases between. Here the CDR3 reads CASSGDSDIGEQYF. CDR3 nucleotides: TGTGCCAGCAGTGGTGACAGTGATATTGGCGAGCAGTACTTC.

The chain joins TRBV3-1 (or the pseudogene TRBV3-2) to TRBJ1-1; tentative D call: TRBD1 (6 bases). The CDR3 totals 17 residues. Germline CDR1 and CDR2: LGHDT and YNNKEL (reference sequence). Deletions cut 2 bases from V and 3 bases from J, with 19 bases between. In nucleotides, the CDR3 is TGTGCCAGCAGCCAAACGGTCGGGGGGCGTCAGTACACTGAAGCTTTCTTT. It yields the protein CASSQTVGGRQYTEAFF.

V is TRBV28 and J is TRBJ1-1; D is perhaps TRBD1 (6 bases). The CDR3 extends over 14 amino acids. Germline V lookup: CDR1 MDHEN, CDR2 SYDVKM. V was shortened by 4 bases and J by 3 bases, with 12 bases between the two germline ends. CDR3 coding DNA: TGTGCCAGCAGTTCGCCACAGGGAGACACTGAAGCTTTCTTT. This encodes CASSSPQGDTEAFF.

This chain joins TRBV5-1 and TRBJ2-3, with D perhaps matching TRBD1 (5 bases). The CDR3 has 15 residues. Germline CDR1 SGHRS, CDR2 YFSETQ. The V end was cut by 2 bases, the J end by 3 bases, with 13 bases between. CDR3 in DNA: TGCGCCAGCAGCTTTGTTCAGGGTAGGACAGATACGCAGTATTTT. Its translation: CASSFVQGRTDTQYF. The whole variable domain, remainder taken from reference TRBV5-1 and TRBJ2-3, is KAGVTQTPRYLIKTRGQQVTLSCSPISGHRSVSWYQQTPGQGLQFLFEYFSETQRNKGNFPGRFSGRQFSNSRSEMNVSTLELGDSALYLCASSFVQGRTDTQYFGPGTRLTVL.

This clone was seen a handful of times. In DNA, the CDR3 is TGTGCCAGTACCACAGACAGGGGAGTAGTTGGCAATCAGCCCCAGCATTTT. Translated: CASTTDRGVVGNQPQHF. J is TRBJ1-5 and V is TRBV19, with 8 bases lining up with TRBD1. Germline CDR1 LNHDA, CDR2 SQIVND (reference sequence). The CDR3 spans 17 residues. With 7 bases clipped from V and 2 bases from J, the junction kept 13 bases outside the gene matches.

The rearrangement links TRBV4-1 to TRBJ2-7, with a weak D call TRBD2 (7 bases). The CDR3 spans 15 residues. Germline values: CDR1 MGHRA, CDR2 YSYEKL. V lost 3 bases and J 2 bases, leaving 14 bases between the germline ends. CDR3 DNA sequence: TGCGCCAGCAGCCACCCGGGGGAGGGGGCCTACGAGCAGTACTTC. Its protein is CASSHPGEGAYEQYF.

This sequence joins TRBV6-5 and TRBJ1-6, with D unclear. There are 16 residues in the CDR3. V was clipped by 2 bases and J by 5 bases, with 13 bases between them. Germline V gene lookup returns CDR1 MNHEY and CDR2 SVGAGI. The CDR3 DNA is TGTGCCAGCAGTTACCGTACTGCGCGGGATAATTCACCCCTCCACTTT. As protein: CASSYRTARDNSPLHF.

V and J are TRBV28 and TRBJ2-5, with D tentatively TRBD2 (5 bases). CDR3 length: 14 residues. CDR1 MDHEN and CDR2 SYDVKM come from the germline V gene. The V end lost 2 bases, the J end lost 5 bases, and 12 bases lay between the germline ends. The CDR3 spells CASSLTRRVETQYF. CDR3 DNA: TGTGCCAGCAGTTTAACTAGGCGTGTGGAGACCCAGTACTTC.

The chain combines TRBV14 with TRBJ1-6; D might be TRBD1 (6 bases). CDR1 and CDR2 from the germline V gene are SGHDN and FVKESK. This CDR3 is built from 17 residues. Trimming cost V 2 bases and J 4 bases, with 15 bases left between them. In DNA, the CDR3 is TGTGCCAGCAGCCAAACTACAGGGACCCAATATAATTCACCCCTCCACTTT. This gives the protein CASSQTTGTQYNSPLHF. Based on the CDR3 plus reference TRBV14 and TRBJ1-6, the full variable domain is EAGVTQFPSHSVIEKGQTVTLRCDPISGHDNLYWYRRVMGKEIKFLLHFVKESKQDESGMPNNRFLAERTGGTYSTLKVQPAELEDSGVYFCASSQTTGTQYNSPLHFGNGTRLTVT.

This CDR3 is CASSLISGAYNEQFF. The DNA of the CDR3 is TGTGCCAGCAGCTTGATTAGCGGGGCCTACAATGAGCAGTTCTTC. This chain links TRBV5-4 with TRBJ2-1, with 8 nucleotides matching TRBD2. The CDR3 has 15 residues. CDR1 is SGHNT and CDR2 is YYREEE in the germline V gene (reference sequence). J lost 2 bases, V lost 1 base, and 2 bases had no gene match.

This clone has only one observation. V is TRBV9 and J is TRBJ1-6, with D uncertain. The CDR3 is made up of 16 amino acids. Trimming stripped 3 bases from V and 1 base from J, with 11 bases between. Germline V gene sequence: CDR1 SGDLS, CDR2 YYNGEE. CDR3 residues: CASSDPGSSYNSPLHF. In DNA, the CDR3 is TGTGCCAGCAGCGACCCGGGTAGTTCCTATAATTCACCCCTCCACTTT. Based on the CDR3 plus reference TRBV9 and TRBJ1-6, the full variable domain is DSGVTQTPKHLITATGQRVTLRCSPRSGDLSVYWYQQSLDQGLQFLIQYYNGEERAKGNILERFSAQQFPDLHSELNLSSLELGDSALYFCASSDPGSSYNSPLHFGNGTRLTVT.

This clone was seen a single time. The rearrangement uses TRBV6-6 and TRBJ2-3; 8 positions match TRBD1. The junction had 2 bases not matched to a gene; V was cut back by 5 bases and J by 4 bases. Germline CDR1 and CDR2: MNHNY and SVGAGI (reference sequence). The CDR3 is 13 residues long. The CDR3 region has the DNA TGTGCCAGCAGTGGGGACAGGCCAGATACGCAGTATTTT. Its protein product is CASSGDRPDTQYF.